This TCR beta chain appears in the sequencing data of a study of blood T cell repertoires in COVID-19. Study-level information: Samples taken during acute and convalescent COVID-19 were collected in the United States, Italy and Spain. Sample material is recorded as cDNA or gDNA derived from T cells, B-cell-depleted T cells, or PBMCs.

V lost 1 base and J 3 bases, leaving 4 bases between the germline ends. The CDR3 contains 12 residues. The germline gives CDR1 MNHNS, CDR2 SASEGT. Authors' processing steps: It was from reference gene primer amplification that nucleated cell counts were estimated. Method: immunoSEQ multiplex PCR; TCRdb's copy keeps in-frame clones and lacks some. The V and J calls and clone size were taken over from that table, and D and trimming were inferred from the DNA. The table lists roughly 180,000 clones, about 88% of them singletons. The rearrangement joins TRBV6-1 to TRBJ2-7; D is unresolved. Sequenced sample: peripheral blood. This TCR was sampled from a woman in her 30s with active or convalescent COVID-19. The CDR3 loop reads CASSEGSYEQYF. The CDR3 DNA reads TGTGCCAGCAGTGAAGGGAGCTACGAGCAGTACTTC.